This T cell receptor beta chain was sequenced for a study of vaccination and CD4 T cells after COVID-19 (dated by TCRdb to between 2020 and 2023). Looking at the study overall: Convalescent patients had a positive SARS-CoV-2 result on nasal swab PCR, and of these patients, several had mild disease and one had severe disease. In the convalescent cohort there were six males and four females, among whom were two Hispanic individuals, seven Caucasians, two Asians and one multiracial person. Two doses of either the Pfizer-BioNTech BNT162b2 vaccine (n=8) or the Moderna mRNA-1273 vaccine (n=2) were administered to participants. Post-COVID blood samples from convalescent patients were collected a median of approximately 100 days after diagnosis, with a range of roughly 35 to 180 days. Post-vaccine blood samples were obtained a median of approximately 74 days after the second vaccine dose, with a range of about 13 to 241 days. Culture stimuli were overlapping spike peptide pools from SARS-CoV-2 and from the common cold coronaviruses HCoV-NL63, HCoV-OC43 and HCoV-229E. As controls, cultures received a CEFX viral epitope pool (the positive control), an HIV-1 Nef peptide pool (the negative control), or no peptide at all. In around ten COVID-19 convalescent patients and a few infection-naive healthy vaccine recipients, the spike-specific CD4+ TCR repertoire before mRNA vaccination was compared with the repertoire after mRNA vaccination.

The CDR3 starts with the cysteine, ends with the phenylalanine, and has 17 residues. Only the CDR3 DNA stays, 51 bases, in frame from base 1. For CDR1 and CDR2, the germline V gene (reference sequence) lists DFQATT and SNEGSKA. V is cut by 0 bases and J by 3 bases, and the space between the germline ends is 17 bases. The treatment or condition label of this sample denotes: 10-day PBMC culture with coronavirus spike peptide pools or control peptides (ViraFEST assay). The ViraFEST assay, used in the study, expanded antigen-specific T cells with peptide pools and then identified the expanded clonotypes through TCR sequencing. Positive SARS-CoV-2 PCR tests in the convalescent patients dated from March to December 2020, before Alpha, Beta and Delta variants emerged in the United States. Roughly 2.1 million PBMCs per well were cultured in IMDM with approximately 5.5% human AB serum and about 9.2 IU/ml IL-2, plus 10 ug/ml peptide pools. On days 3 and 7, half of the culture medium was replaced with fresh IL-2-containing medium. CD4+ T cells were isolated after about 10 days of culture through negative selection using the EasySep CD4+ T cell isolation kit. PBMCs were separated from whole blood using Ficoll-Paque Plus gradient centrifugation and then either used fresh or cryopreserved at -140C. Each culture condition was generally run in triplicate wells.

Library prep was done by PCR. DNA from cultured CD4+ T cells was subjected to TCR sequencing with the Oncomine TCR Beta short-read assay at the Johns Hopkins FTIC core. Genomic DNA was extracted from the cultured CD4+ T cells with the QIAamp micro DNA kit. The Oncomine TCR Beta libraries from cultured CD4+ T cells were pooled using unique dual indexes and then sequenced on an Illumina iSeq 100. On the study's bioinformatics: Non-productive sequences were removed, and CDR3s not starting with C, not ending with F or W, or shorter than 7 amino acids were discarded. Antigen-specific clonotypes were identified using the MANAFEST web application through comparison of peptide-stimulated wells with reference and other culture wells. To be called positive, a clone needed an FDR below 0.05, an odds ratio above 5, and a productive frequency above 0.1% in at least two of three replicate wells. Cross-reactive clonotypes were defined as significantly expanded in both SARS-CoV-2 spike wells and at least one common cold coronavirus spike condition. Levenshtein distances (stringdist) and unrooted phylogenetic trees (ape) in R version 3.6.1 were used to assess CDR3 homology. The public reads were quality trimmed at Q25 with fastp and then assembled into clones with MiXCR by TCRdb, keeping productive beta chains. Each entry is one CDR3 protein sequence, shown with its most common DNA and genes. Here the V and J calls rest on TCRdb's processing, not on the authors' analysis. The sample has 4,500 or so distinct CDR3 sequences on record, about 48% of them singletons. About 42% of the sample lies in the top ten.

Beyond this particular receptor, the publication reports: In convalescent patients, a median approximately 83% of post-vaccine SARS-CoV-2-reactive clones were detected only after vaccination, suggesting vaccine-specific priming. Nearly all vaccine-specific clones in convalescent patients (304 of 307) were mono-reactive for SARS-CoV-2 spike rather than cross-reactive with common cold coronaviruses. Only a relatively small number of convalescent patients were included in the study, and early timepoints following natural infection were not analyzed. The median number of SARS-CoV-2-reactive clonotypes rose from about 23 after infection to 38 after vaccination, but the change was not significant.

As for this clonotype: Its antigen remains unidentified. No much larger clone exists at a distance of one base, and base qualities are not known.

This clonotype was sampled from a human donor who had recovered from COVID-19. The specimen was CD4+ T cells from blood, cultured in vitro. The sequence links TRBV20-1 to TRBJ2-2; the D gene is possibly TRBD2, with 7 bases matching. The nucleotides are TGCAGTGCTAGAGAGGGGATGACGGGGGGCTACACCGGGGAGCTGTTTTTT. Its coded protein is CSAREGMTGGYTGELFF.